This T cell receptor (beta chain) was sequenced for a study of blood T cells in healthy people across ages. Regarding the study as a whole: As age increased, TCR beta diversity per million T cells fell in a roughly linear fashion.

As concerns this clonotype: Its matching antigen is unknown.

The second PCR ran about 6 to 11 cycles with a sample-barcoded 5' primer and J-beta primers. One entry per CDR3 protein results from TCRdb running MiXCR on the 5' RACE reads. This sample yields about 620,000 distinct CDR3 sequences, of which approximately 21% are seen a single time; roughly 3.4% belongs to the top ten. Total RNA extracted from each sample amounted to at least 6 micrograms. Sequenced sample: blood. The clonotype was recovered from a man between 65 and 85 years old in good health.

CDR3 DNA sequence: TGTGCCTGGAGCCGACTAGCGGGAGGGGATGAGCAGTTCTTC. Protein product: CAWSRLAGGDEQFF. The chain is built from TRBV30 and TRBJ2-5; 14 bases align to TRBD2. The end of the DNA fits TRBJ2-1 better, so the J call may be wrong. From germline, CDR1 is GTSNPN and CDR2 SVGIG (reference sequence). This CDR3 region has 14 residues.